One and the same sample provided the 12 T cell receptor beta chains below, sequenced in a study of shared clonotypes between healthy human individuals. Profiling relied on immunoSEQ multiplex PCR, and the TCRdb table lists in-frame clones only, not all of them. The profile shows around 700,000 clones, around 73% of them singletons. Sequenced: memory CD4+ T cells sorted from blood. Subset noted: CD45RA-negative fraction. These receptors were collected from a woman aged 30 to 39 in good health.

The gene calls are TRBV28 and TRBJ2-5; TRBD2 matches 10 bases. Looked up from germline, CDR1 is MDHEN and CDR2 is SYDVKM. CDR3 length: 15 amino acids. V trimming: 3 bases; J trimming: 5 bases; junction bases outside the gene matches: 6. As DNA, the CDR3 is TGTGCCAGCAGTTTGTCTAGCGGGAGCGGGGAGACCCAGTACTTC. It is translated as CASSLSSGSGETQYF.

The chain uses TRBV28 and TRBJ2-3; 12 nucleotides agree with TRBD1. V gave up 7 bases and J gave up 4 bases; unmatched junction bases: 6. The length of the CDR3 is 15 residues. CDR1 and CDR2 from the germline V gene are MDHEN and SYDVKM. CDR3 amino acids: CASTVGTGGADTQYF. CDR3 in DNA: TGTGCCAGCACCGTAGGGACAGGGGGCGCAGATACGCAGTATTTT.

V usage is TRBV6-9 and J usage is TRBJ2-3, with a possible D match to TRBD2 (6 bases). CDR1 is MNHGY, CDR2 SVAAGI, per germline. CDR3 length: 16 amino acids. The ends were cut back, 5 bases at V and 4 bases at J, with 19 bases in the middle. The CDR3 DNA is TGTGCCAGCAGTCGCCCCGCGGGATTCGGTGCAGATACGCAGTATTTT. It yields the protein CASSRPAGFGADTQYF.

The rearrangement uses TRBV5-4 and TRBJ2-3; the D is unclear. This CDR3 has 17 residues. Between the trimmed V and J ends, which lost 0 bases and 0 bases, there was a span of 14 bases. From germline, CDR1 is SGHNT and CDR2 YYREEE (reference sequence). As DNA, the CDR3 is TGTGCCAGCAGCTTGGATTCCAGAGTGACTAGCACAGATACGCAGTATTTT. Translated, it gives CASSLDSRVTSTDTQYF.

The rearrangement uses TRBV5-4 and TRBJ2-1; 9 bases match TRBD1. Germline CDR1 and CDR2: SGHNT and YYREEE (reference sequence). This CDR3 spans 15 amino acids. Unmatched junction bases numbered 2, after V lost 3 bases and J lost 1 base. Here the CDR3 reads CASSSGTGSYNEQFF. The CDR3, as DNA: TGTGCCAGCAGCTCCGGGACAGGGTCCTACAATGAGCAGTTCTTC.

The chain carries TRBV25-1 and TRBJ1-5; D remains unclear. This CDR3 spans 17 amino acids. Germline CDR1 reads MGHDK; CDR2 reads SYGVNS. Trimming left V 3 bases short and J 0 bases short, with 15 bases between. In DNA, the CDR3 is TGTGCCAGCAGTGAGCCCGGAGGCAGCCCTAGCAATCAGCCCCAGCATTTT. It specifies CASSEPGGSPSNQPQHF.

The rearrangement links TRBV7-2 to TRBJ2-1; TRBD2 agrees at 7 bases. Losses at the gene ends were 6 bases for V and 10 bases for J; bases not matched to a gene: 15. Per the germline V gene, CDR1 is SGHTA and CDR2 is FQGNSA. CDR3 length equals 15 residues. CDR3 coding DNA: TGTGCCAGCAGTCGTGGGGCGGGAGCTCAGGGAGAGCAGTTCTTC. Amino acid sequence: CASSRGAGAQGEQFF.

This clone came up a few times. The chain combines TRBV6-5 with TRBJ1-2; D might be TRBD1 (6 bases). V was cut by 2 bases and J by 8 bases, with 9 bases left in between. This CDR3 spans 12 amino acids. Germline loops: CDR1 MNHEY, CDR2 SVGAGI. The CDR3 here is CASSYVGGGYTF. The CDR3 bases are TGTGCCAGCAGTTACGTCGGGGGCGGCTACACCTTC.

DNA for the CDR3: TGTGCCACCCACCAAAGGGGCTCGAGAGGCCAATACAATGAGCAGTTCTTC. This translates into CATHQRGSRGQYNEQFF. The chain recombines TRBV15 with TRBJ2-1, with a weak D call TRBD1 (5 bases). CDR1 is LNHNV, CDR2 YYDKDF, per germline (reference sequence). Trimming shortened V by 8 bases and J by 4 bases, and 24 bases separated the two germline ends. The CDR3 consists of 17 residues.

J is TRBJ2-5 and V is TRBV7-9; D remains unclear. CDR1 and CDR2 (germline): SEHNR, FQNEAQ (reference sequence). This CDR3 is 14 amino acids long. V gave up 2 bases and J gave up 5 bases, with 12 bases separating them. The CDR3 DNA sequence: TGTGCCAGCAGCTTATCAAACCTGGGCGAGACCCAGTACTTC. Its protein product is CASSLSNLGETQYF.

The chain carries TRBV18 and TRBJ2-1; 12 bases line up with TRBD1. The CDR3 runs 16 residues. The V segment lost 1 base and the J segment 8 bases; nucleotides outside the gene matches: 6. The V gene's germline CDR1 is KGHSH and CDR2 LQKENI. The CDR3 sequence: CASSPRWDRGQDEQFF. CDR3 nucleotides: TGTGCCAGCTCACCACGCTGGGACAGGGGGCAGGATGAGCAGTTCTTC.

The chain uses TRBV5-4 and TRBJ2-5; 7 nucleotides agree with TRBD1. The J segment lost 2 bases and the V segment lost 0 bases, leaving 7 bases of the junction unmatched. The V gene's germline CDR1 is SGHNT and CDR2 YYREEE (reference sequence). This CDR3 contains 16 residues. CDR3 loop: CASSLDPTGDQETQYF. For the CDR3, the DNA is TGTGCCAGCAGCTTGGACCCTACAGGGGATCAAGAGACCCAGTACTTC.